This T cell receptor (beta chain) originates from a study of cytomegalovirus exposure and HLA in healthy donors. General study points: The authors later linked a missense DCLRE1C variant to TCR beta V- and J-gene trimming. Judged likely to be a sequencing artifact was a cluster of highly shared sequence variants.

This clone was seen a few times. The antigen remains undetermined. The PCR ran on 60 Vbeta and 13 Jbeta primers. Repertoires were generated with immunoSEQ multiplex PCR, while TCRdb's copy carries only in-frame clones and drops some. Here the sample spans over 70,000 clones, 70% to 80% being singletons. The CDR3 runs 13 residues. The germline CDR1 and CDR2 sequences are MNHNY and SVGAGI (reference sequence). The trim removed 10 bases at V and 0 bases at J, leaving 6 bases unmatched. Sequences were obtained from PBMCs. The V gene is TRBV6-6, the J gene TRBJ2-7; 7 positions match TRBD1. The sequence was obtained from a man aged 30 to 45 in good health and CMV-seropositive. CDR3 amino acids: CATIRDSSYEQYF. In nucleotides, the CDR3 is TGTGCCACGATCCGGGACAGCTCCTACGAGCAGTACTTC.